This T cell receptor beta chain was sequenced in a study of cytomegalovirus exposure and HLA in healthy donors. Sequencing used immunoSEQ multiplex PCR; TCRdb keeps in-frame clones, though not all of them. The sample yields 150,000 to 160,000 clones, 86% seen once. This CDR3 comprises 14 residues. Trimming took 5 bases from V and 7 from J, leaving 14 bases between them. In germline, CDR1 is LGHNT, CDR2 FRNRAP. Sequencing input: PBMCs. The receptor was derived from a man younger than 35 in good health and CMV-seropositive. The chain recombines TRBV12-5 with TRBJ1-4; D is unclear. CDR3 loop: CASGRSREGEKLFF. The CDR3 DNA reads TGTGCTAGTGGTAGGAGCCGGGAAGGTGAAAAACTGTTTTTT.